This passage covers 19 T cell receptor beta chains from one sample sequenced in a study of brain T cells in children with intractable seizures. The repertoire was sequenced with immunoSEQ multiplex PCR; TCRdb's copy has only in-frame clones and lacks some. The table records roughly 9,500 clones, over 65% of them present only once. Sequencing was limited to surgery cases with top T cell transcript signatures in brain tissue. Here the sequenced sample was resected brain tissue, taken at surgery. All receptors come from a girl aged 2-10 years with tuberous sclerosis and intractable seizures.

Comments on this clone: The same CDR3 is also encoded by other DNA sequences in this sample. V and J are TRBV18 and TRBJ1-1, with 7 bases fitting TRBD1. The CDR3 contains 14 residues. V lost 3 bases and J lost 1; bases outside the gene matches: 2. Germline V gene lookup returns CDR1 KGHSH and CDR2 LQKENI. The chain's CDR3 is CASSPGTENTEAFF. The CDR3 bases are TGTGCCAGCTCACCTGGGACAGAGAACACTGAAGCTTTCTTT.

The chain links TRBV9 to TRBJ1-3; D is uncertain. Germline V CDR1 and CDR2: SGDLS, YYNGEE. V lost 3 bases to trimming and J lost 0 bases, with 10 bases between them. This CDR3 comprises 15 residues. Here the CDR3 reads CASSDVVSSGNTIYF. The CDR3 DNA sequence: TGTGCCAGCAGCGACGTAGTGAGCTCTGGAAACACCATATATTTT. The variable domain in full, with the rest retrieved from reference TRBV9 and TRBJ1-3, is DSGVTQTPKHLITATGQRVTLRCSPRSGDLSVYWYQQSLDQGLQFLIQYYNGEERAKGNILERFSAQQFPDLHSELNLSSLELGDSALYFCASSDVVSSGNTIYFGEGSWLTVV.

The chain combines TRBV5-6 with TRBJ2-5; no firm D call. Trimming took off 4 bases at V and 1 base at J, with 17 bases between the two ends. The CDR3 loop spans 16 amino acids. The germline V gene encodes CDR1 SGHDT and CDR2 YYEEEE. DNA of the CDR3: TGTGCCAGCAGCCTATTAATCCGGGCCCTCCAAGAGACCCAGTACTTC. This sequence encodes CASSLLIRALQETQYF.

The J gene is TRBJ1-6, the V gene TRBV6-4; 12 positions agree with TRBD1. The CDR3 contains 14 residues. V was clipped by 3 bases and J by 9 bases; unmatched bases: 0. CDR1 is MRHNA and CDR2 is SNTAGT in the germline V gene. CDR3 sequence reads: CASSEGQGASPLHF. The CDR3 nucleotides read TGTGCCAGCAGTGAGGGACAGGGGGCTTCACCCCTCCACTTT.

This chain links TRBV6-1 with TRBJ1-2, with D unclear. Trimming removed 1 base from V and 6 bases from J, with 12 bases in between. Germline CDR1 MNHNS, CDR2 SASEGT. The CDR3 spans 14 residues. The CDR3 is CASSEGTSGDGYTF. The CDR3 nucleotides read TGTGCCAGCAGTGAAGGGACCAGTGGGGATGGCTACACCTTC.

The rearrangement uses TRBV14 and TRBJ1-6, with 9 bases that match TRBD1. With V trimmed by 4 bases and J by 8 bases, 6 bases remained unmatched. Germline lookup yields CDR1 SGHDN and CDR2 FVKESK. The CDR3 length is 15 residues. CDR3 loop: CASSRLQGADSPLHF. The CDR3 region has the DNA TGTGCCAGCAGCCGGCTACAGGGGGCAGATTCACCCCTCCACTTT.

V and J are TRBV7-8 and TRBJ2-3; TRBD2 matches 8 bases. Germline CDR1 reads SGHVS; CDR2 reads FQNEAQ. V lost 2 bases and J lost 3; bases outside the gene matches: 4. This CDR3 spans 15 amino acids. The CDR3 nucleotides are TGTGCCAGCAGCTTATACGGGGGGGAAACAGATACGCAGTATTTT. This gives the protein CASSLYGGETDTQYF.

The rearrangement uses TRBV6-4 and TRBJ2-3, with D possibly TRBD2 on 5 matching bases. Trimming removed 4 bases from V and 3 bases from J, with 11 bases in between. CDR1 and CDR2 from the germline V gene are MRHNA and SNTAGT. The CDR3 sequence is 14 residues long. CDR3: CASSAEGRTDTQYF. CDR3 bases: TGTGCCAGCAGTGCTGAGGGCAGGACAGATACGCAGTATTTT.

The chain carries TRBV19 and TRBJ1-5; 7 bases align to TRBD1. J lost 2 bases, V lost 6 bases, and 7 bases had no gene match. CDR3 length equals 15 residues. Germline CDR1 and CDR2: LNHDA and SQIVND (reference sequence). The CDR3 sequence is CASSMTGKGNQPQHF. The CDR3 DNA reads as TGTGCCAGTAGCATGACAGGGAAGGGCAATCAGCCCCAGCATTTT.

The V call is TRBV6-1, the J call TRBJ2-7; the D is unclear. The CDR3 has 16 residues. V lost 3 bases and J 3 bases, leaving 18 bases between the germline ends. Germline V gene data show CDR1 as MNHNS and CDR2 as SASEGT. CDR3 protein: CASSDGERLVFYEQYF. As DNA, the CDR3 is TGTGCCAGCAGTGATGGCGAAAGGCTGGTCTTCTACGAGCAGTACTTC.

This chain's CDR3 is CASSPSLDSGNTIYF. The CDR3 DNA is TGTGCCAGCTCACCGAGTCTCGACTCTGGAAACACCATATATTTT. The chain links TRBV18 to TRBJ1-3; D is undetermined. The CDR3 contains 15 residues. Germline lookup yields CDR1 KGHSH and CDR2 LQKENI. Trimming took off 3 bases at V and 0 bases at J, with 9 bases between the two ends. The whole variable domain, remainder taken from reference TRBV18 and TRBJ1-3, is NAGVMQNPRHLVRRRGQEARLRCSPMKGHSHVYWYRQLPEEGLKFMVYLQKENIIDESGMPKERFSAEFPKEGPSILRIQQVVRGDSAAYFCASSPSLDSGNTIYFGEGSWLTVV.

CDR3 residues: CAISEGRGAPNEQFF. CDR3 sequence (DNA): TGTGCCATCAGTGAAGGACGGGGGGCCCCTAATGAGCAGTTCTTC. The chain employs TRBV10-3 and TRBJ2-1; a weak D match, TRBD2 (7 bases). Trimming stripped 3 bases from V and 7 bases from J, with 16 bases between. From germline, CDR1 is ENHRY and CDR2 SYGVKD. The CDR3 totals 15 residues.

CDR3 DNA sequence: TGTGCCAGCAGCTTACTGACAGGGACGGATGAGCAGTTCTTC. Its translation is CASSLLTGTDEQFF. V and J are TRBV5-6 and TRBJ2-1; 7 bases fit TRBD1. This CDR3 spans 14 amino acids. CDR1 is SGHDT and CDR2 is YYEEEE in the germline V gene. The V segment lost 2 bases and the J segment 8 bases; nucleotides outside the gene matches: 7.

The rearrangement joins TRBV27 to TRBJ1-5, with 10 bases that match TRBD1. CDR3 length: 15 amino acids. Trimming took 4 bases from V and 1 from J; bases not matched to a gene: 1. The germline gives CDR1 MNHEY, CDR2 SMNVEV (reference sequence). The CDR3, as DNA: TGTGCCAGCAGTTGGGGACAGGGGAGCAATCAGCCCCAGCATTTT. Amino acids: CASSWGQGSNQPQHF.

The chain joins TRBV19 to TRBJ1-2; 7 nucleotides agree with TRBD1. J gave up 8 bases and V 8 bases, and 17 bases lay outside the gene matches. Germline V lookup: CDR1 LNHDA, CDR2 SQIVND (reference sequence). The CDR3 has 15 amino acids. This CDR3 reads CASSRDSRTLGGYTF. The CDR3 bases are TGTGCCAGTTCTCGGGACAGCCGAACCCTCGGAGGCTACACCTTC.

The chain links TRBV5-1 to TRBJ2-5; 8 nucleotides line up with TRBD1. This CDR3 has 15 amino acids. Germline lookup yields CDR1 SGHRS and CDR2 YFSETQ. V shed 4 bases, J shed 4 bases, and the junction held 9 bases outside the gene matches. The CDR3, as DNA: TGCGCCAGCAGCCCCCCAGGGGGCTCGGGAGAGACCCAGTACTTC. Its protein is CASSPPGGSGETQYF.

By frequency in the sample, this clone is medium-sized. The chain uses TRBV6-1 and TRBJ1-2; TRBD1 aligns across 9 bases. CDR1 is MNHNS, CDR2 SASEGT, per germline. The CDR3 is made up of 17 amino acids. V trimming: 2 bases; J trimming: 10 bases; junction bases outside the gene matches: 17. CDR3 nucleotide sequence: TGTGCCAGCAGTGAACGTCAGGGAAGGACAGGGGCTATTGCCTACACCTTC. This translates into CASSERQGRTGAIAYTF.

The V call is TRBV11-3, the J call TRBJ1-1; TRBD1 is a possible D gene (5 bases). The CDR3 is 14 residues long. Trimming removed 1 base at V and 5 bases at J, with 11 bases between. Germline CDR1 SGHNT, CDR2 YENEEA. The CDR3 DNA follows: TGTGCCAGCAGCTTAGGGGCAGGGAAGACTGAAGCTTTCTTT. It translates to CASSLGAGKTEAFF.

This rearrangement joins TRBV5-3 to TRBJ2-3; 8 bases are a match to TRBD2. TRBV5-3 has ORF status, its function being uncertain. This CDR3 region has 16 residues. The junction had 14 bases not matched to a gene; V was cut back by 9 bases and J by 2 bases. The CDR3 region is CATQAGDTRLTDTQYF. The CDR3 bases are TGTGCCACGCAAGCGGGGGACACCCGCCTCACAGATACGCAGTATTTT.